This T cell receptor beta chain is drawn from a study of shared clonotypes between healthy human individuals. Sequencing used immunoSEQ multiplex PCR; TCRdb keeps in-frame clones, though not all of them. Seen here are millions of clones, just over 90% observed once, and the top ten hold roughly 0.14%. Concerning this clone itself: Other DNA variants within this sample encode the same CDR3.

The receptor was isolated from a man between 18 and 35 years old in good health. The sequenced sample was naive CD4+ T cells sorted from blood. Subset indicated: CD45RA+ positively selected.

The CDR3 protein is CASSQESGYEQYF. Written as DNA, the CDR3 is TGCGCCAGCAGCCAAGAATCCGGGTACGAGCAGTACTTC. The chain combines TRBV4-3 with TRBJ2-7; no reliable D call. The CDR3 spans 13 residues. The V end was cut by 0 bases, the J end by 4 bases, with 7 bases between. Germline CDR1 LGHNA, CDR2 YSLEER.